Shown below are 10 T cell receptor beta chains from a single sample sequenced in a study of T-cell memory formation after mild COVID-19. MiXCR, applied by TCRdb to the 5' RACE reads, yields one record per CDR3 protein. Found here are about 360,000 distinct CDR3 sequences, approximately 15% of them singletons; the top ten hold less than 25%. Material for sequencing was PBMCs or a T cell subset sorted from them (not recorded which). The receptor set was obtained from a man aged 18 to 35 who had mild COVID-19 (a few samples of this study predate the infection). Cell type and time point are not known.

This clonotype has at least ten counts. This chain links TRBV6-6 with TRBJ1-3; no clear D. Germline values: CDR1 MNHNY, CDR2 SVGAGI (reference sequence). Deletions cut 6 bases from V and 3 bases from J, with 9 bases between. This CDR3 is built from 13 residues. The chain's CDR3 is CASSSTRGNTIYF. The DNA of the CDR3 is TGTGCCAGCAGCTCGACCCGTGGAAACACCATATATTTT.

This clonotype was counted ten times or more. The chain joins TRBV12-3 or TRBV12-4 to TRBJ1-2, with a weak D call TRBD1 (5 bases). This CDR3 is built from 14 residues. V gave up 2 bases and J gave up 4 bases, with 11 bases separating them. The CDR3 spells CASSLRGSSYGYTF. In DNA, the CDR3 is TGTGCCAGCAGTTTACGGGGCAGCAGCTATGGCTACACCTTC.

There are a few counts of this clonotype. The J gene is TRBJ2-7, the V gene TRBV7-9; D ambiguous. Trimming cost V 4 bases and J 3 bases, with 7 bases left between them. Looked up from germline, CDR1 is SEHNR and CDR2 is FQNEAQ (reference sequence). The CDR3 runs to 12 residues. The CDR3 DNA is TGTGCCAGCAGCTCCGACAACTACGAGCAGTACGTC. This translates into CASSSDNYEQYV.

CDR3 protein: CSAPDTGGTDTQYF. The CDR3 region has the DNA TGCAGTGCTCCGGACACCGGAGGCACAGATACGCAGTATTTT. V gene TRBV20-1 combines with J gene TRBJ2-3; D is perhaps TRBD1 (5 bases). Germline assignment: CDR1 DFQATT and CDR2 SNEGSKA (reference sequence). Deletions cut 5 bases from V and 1 base from J, with 13 bases between. The CDR3 runs 14 residues.

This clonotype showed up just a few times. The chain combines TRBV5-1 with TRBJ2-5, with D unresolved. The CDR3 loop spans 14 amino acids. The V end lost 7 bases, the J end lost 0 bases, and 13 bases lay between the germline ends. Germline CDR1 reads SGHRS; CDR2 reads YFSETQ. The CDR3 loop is CASQKGNNQETQYF. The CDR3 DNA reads TGCGCCAGCCAAAAAGGGAACAACCAAGAGACCCAGTACTTC.

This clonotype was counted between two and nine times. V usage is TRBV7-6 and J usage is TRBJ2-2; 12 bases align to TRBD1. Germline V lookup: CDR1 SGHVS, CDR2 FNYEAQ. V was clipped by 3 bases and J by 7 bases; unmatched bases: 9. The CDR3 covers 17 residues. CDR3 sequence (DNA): TGTGCCAGCAGCTTCCCCCGGGACAGGGGGCCGGGCGGGGAGCTGTTTTTT. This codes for CASSFPRDRGPGGELFF.

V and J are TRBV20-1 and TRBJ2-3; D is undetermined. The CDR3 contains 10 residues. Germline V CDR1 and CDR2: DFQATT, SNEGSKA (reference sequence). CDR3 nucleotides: TGCAGCCTCCCGCGGGATACGCAGTATTTT. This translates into CSLPRDTQYF.

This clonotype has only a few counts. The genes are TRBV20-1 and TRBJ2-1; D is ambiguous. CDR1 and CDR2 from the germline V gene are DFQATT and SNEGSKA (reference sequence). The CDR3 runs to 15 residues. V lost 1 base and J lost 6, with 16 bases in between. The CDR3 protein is CSARVIGQVRNEQFF. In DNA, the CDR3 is TGCAGTGCTAGAGTTATCGGGCAGGTCCGCAATGAGCAGTTCTTC.

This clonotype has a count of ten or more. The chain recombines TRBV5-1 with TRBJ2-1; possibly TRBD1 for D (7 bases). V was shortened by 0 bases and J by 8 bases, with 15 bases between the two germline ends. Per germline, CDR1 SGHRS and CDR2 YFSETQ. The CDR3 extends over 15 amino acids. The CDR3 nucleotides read TGCGCCAGCAGCTTGGTGGAGGGGGCTATGGATGAGCAGTTCTTC. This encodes CASSLVEGAMDEQFF.

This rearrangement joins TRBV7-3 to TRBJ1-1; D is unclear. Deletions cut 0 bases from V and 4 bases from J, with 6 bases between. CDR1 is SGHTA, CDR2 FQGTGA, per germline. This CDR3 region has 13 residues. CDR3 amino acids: CASSLTESTEAFF. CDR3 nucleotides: TGTGCCAGCAGCTTAACGGAATCCACTGAAGCTTTCTTT.